This T cell receptor beta chain was recovered during a study of T cells after yellow fever vaccination. In this sample, this clonotype turned up a few times. TCRdb re-analysed the 5' RACE reads in MiXCR, keeping a single row per CDR3 protein. The repertoire holds 200,000 to 300,000 distinct CDR3 sequences, approximately 13% seen once, with 0.5% to 0.6% in the top ten. Sequences were derived from CD4+ T cells sorted from PBMCs, sampled 45 days after the yellow fever booster vaccination. This TCR derives from a man aged 25 to 40 who received the YFV17D yellow fever vaccine.

The CDR3 reads CASSPTGPGFYGYTF. In DNA form, the CDR3 reads TGTGCCAGCAGCCCGACTGGGCCAGGGTTCTATGGCTACACCTTC. V usage is TRBV11-2 and J usage is TRBJ1-2, with D maybe TRBD1 (5 bases). Germline V gene sequence: CDR1 SGHAT, CDR2 FQNNGV. V dropped 5 bases and J dropped 4 bases, with 17 bases sitting between them. CDR3 length: 15 residues.